This TCR beta chain appears in the sequencing data of a study of OX40 agonist ivuxolimab in advanced cancers. Study-level information: Averaging around 60 years in age, with a range of about 23 to 85, the cohort was approximately 83% male. General study points: Compared with CD4+, CD8+ T cells on average had more expanded clones. The work left the antigen specificity of expanded peripheral T cells undetermined.

Clones were sequenced by immunoSEQ multiplex PCR, and TCRdb holds only the in-frame ones, with some missing. The sample consists of around 56,000 clones, around 90% of them appearing once. On this clone itself: What it recognizes is unknown.

The germline V and J ends were trimmed by 0 bases and 3 bases, with 16 bases remaining between them. The CDR3 is made up of 17 amino acids. CDR1 is SGHRS and CDR2 is YFSETQ in the germline V gene. The receptor's source is an adult with an advanced solid tumor such as melanoma, head and neck, liver or kidney cancer. Source: CD4+ or CD8+ T cells sorted from blood, taken in a trial of the OX40 agonist ivuxolimab. The chain recombines TRBV5-1 with TRBJ1-5; perhaps TRBD1 as D (5 bases). The CDR3 here is CASSLAVPDNLNQPQHF. The CDR3 region has the DNA TGCGCCAGCAGCTTGGCCGTTCCGGACAACCTCAATCAGCCCCAGCATTTT.